These 8 T cell receptor beta chains came from one sample sequenced in a study of CD8 T cells in ankylosing spondylitis. Study-wide points: In ankylosing spondylitis blood, a motif of roughly 8 highly homologous TCR beta variants appeared characteristic.

A single record per CDR3 protein comes from TCRdb applying MiXCR to the 5' RACE reads. The data show fewer than 550,000 distinct CDR3 sequences, approximately 5% seen once. The antigens for these receptors are not known. The specimen sequenced was blood, either unsorted or a sorted T cell fraction (not recorded which). All receptors derive from a male donor with ankylosing spondylitis.

The V and J genes are TRBV7-6 and TRBJ2-1, with D possibly matching TRBD1 (6 bases). This CDR3 spans 13 amino acids. Germline CDR1 is SGHVS and CDR2 is FNYEAQ. V was pared by 1 base and J by 9 bases, with 10 bases between. CDR3 coding DNA: TGTGCCAGCAGCTTAGAGACAGGAGGTGAGCAGTTCTTC. It yields the protein CASSLETGGEQFF.

This clonotype has just a few counts. The chain has TRBV4-1 and TRBJ2-7, with TRBD2 matching over 7 bases. J lost 2 bases, V lost 1 base, and 5 bases had no gene match. The CDR3 loop spans 15 amino acids. Germline assignment: CDR1 MGHRA and CDR2 YSYEKL. The CDR3 sequence is CASSQVAGVPYEQYF. The CDR3 DNA reads as TGCGCCAGCAGCCAAGTGGCGGGAGTCCCCTACGAGCAGTACTTC.

This clonotype was picked up many times. The V and J genes are TRBV9 and TRBJ1-5, with 10 bases aligning to TRBD1. J lost 0 bases, V lost 3 bases, and 6 bases had no gene match. The CDR3 extends over 17 amino acids. Germline CDR1 SGDLS, CDR2 YYNGEE. The CDR3 nucleotides read TGTGCCAGCAGCGCCGGGACAGGGGTTACTAGCAATCAGCCCCAGCATTTT. Its translation: CASSAGTGVTSNQPQHF. Filled out from reference TRBV9 and TRBJ1-5, the complete variable domain reads DSGVTQTPKHLITATGQRVTLRCSPRSGDLSVYWYQQSLDQGLQFLIQYYNGEERAKGNILERFSAQQFPDLHSELNLSSLELGDSALYFCASSAGTGVTSNQPQHFGDGTRLSIL.

This clonotype was seen repeatedly, ten times or more. This rearrangement joins TRBV29-1 to TRBJ2-1; maybe TRBD2 (6 bases). The germline CDR1 and CDR2 sequences are SQVTM and ANQGSEA. Trimming cost V 2 bases and J 13 bases, with 15 bases left between them. The CDR3 contains 12 residues. The DNA for the CDR3 is TGCAGCGTTGAATTATTCCGGGGGATCCAGTTCTTC. This translates into CSVELFRGIQFF.

This clonotype was detected many times. The rearrangement joins TRBV10-3 to TRBJ2-3; TRBD2 might be the D (7 bases). The germline V gene has CDR1 ENHRY and CDR2 SYGVKD. CDR3 length: 15 amino acids. V was clipped by 7 bases and J by 5 bases, with 19 bases between them. CDR3 bases: TGTGCCATCAACGATCCGAGGGGGGGCGGAGATACGCAGTATTTT. It is translated as CAINDPRGGGDTQYF.

In nucleotides, the CDR3 is TGCGCCAGCAGCCAAGTGGAGCAGGTTCTGTCTGGGGCCAACGTCCTGACTTTC. Amino acid sequence: CASSQVEQVLSGANVLTF. The genes are TRBV4-3 and TRBJ2-6; unclear D gene. Trimming removed 1 base from V and 1 base from J, with 14 bases in between. The length of the CDR3 is 18 residues. Looked up from germline, CDR1 is LGHNA and CDR2 is YSLEER.

This clonotype was picked up one time. Sequence at one end of the junction differs from germline and may be a read error. The J gene is TRBJ2-1, the V gene TRBV5-6, with D possibly matching TRBD2 (6 bases). This CDR3 spans 18 amino acids. Germline V gene lookup returns CDR1 SGHDT and CDR2 YYEEEE. CDR3: CVSSPPLQEPSDYNEQFF. The DNA of the CDR3 is TGTGTCAGCAGCCCCCCCCTCCAAGAGCCTAGCGACTACAATGAGCAGTTCTTC.

This clonotype was recorded at least ten times. The J gene is TRBJ1-1, the V gene TRBV12-5; no reliable D call. The CDR3 extends over 15 amino acids. Trimming cost V 1 base and J 0 bases, with 9 bases left between them. CDR1 is LGHNT and CDR2 is FRNRAP in the germline V gene. Written as DNA, the CDR3 is TGTGCTAGTGGTTTGGGCAACAATATGAACACTGAAGCTTTCTTT. Translation gives CASGLGNNMNTEAFF.